The rows below give T cell receptor beta chains drawn from one sample of a study of CD4 T cells in relation to SARS-CoV-2 and coronaviruses. Assay: immunoSEQ multiplex PCR; the TCRdb copy retains only in-frame clones and omits some. The table records 50,000 to 70,000 clones, around 86% of them present only once. Input material: memory CD4+ T cells from PBMCs. Receptors were obtained from a human donor in good health. CDR3s include the opening cysteine and the closing phenylalanine or tryptophan. A D gene is named only where the DNA matches it firmly. Expanded clones are given a class, and other clones once, few, many or no size at all.

d_call	v_call	j_call	clone_size	cdr3_aa	cdr3_nt
TRBD1	TRBV7-9	TRBJ2-2	NA	CASSLPPTHRGQHTGELFF	TGTGCCAGCAGCTTACCTCCTACCCACAGGGGGCAACACACCGGGGAGCTGTTTTTT
NA	TRBV28	TRBJ2-2	NA	CASSLITGELFF	TGTGCCAGCAGCCTAATTACCGGGGAGCTGTTTTTT
NA	TRBV6-2/TRBV6-3	TRBJ2-5	NA	CASSWGRGGWTQYF	TGTGCCAGCAGTTGGGGGAGGGGGGGGTGGACCCAGTACTTC
TRBD2	TRBV18	TRBJ2-3	NA	CASSLAGGSADTQYF	TGTGCCAGCTCACTGGCGGGGGGTTCCGCAGATACGCAGTATTTT
TRBD1	TRBV12-3/TRBV12-4	TRBJ1-2	NA	CASRRGTGLGYTF	TGTGCCAGCAGGCGAGGGACAGGGTTGGGCTACACCTTC
NA	TRBV6-6	TRBJ1-2	NA	CASSTTPGLSYGYTF	TGTGCCAGCAGTACCACCCCGGGACTGAGCTATGGCTACACCTTC
NA	TRBV2	TRBJ1-2	NA	CASHERGGDIYYGYTF	TGTGCCAGCCACGAACGGGGGGGAGATATTTACTATGGCTACACCTTC
TRBD1	TRBV28	TRBJ2-1	NA	CASSVTGSSYNEQFF	TGTGCCAGCAGTGTGACAGGGAGCTCCTACAATGAGCAGTTCTTC
TRBD1	TRBV11-1	TRBJ1-4	few	CASSRTGGAGHEKLFF	TGTGCCAGCAGCCGGACAGGGGGCGCAGGTCATGAAAAACTGTTTTTT
TRBD1	TRBV7-8	TRBJ2-2	NA	CAGGQGSPGELFF	TGTGCCGGTGGACAGGGAAGCCCCGGGGAGCTGTTTTTT
NA	TRBV11-2	TRBJ2-7	NA	CASSLYRTGEQYF	TGTGCCAGCAGCTTATACAGGACTGGCGAGCAGTACTTC
NA	TRBV4-2	TRBJ2-7	NA	CASSQTSSYEQYF	TGTGCCAGCAGCCAGACCAGCTCCTACGAGCAGTACTTC
NA	TRBV10-3	TRBJ1-5	NA	CAITQDYSNQPQHF	TGTGCCATCACACAGGATTATAGCAATCAGCCCCAGCATTTT
TRBD1	TRBV28	TRBJ1-2	NA	CASSLTGFDGYTF	TGTGCCAGCAGCTTGACAGGGTTCGATGGCTACACCTTC
TRBD2	TRBV9	TRBJ2-3	NA	CASSYTSGSPDTQYF	TGTGCCAGCAGTTATACTAGCGGGAGCCCAGATACGCAGTATTTT
NA	TRBV7-3	TRBJ2-5	NA	CASSSEYQETQYF	TGTGCCAGCAGCTCCGAGTACCAAGAGACCCAGTACTTC
NA	TRBV7-9	TRBJ1-2	NA	CASSLAGDGYTF	TGTGCCAGCAGCTTAGCAGGGGATGGCTACACCTTC
TRBD2	TRBV18	TRBJ2-7	NA	CASSPRGAGGSYEQYF	TGTGCCAGCTCACCACGAGGGGCCGGGGGGTCCTACGAGCAGTACTTC
NA	TRBV10-2	TRBJ1-3	NA	CASSEVGNTIYF	TGCGCCAGCAGTGAAGTTGGAAACACCATATATTTT
NA	TRBV11-2	TRBJ2-3	NA	CASSLRGGGRGDTQYF	TGTGCCAGCAGCTTAAGGGGGGGTGGTAGGGGAGATACGCAGTATTTT
TRBD1	TRBV9	TRBJ1-3	NA	CASSFTGGSGNTIYF	TGTGCCAGCAGCTTCACAGGGGGCTCTGGAAACACCATATATTTT
NA	TRBV30	TRBJ2-3	once	CAWSAVTQYF	TGTGCCTGGTCGGCGGTTACGCAGTATTTT
NA	TRBV5-4	TRBJ2-1	NA	CASSLDQLSYMSMSNEQFF	TGTGCCAGCAGCTTGGACCAGCTTAGCTATATGAGTATGAGCAATGAGCAGTTCTTC
TRBD1	TRBV10-3	TRBJ2-4	NA	CAISAAASTGTLGKNIQYF	TGTGCCATCAGTGCTGCCGCCTCGACAGGGACCTTAGGGAAAAACATTCAGTACTTC
NA	TRBV7-2	TRBJ2-7	once	CASSFAGTPYEQYF	TGTGCCAGCAGCTTCGCCGGGACCCCCTACGAGCAGTACTTC
NA	TRBV7-2	TRBJ1-2	NA	CASSLGGFAHYGYTF	TGTGCCAGCAGCTTAGGTGGCTTCGCCCACTATGGCTACACCTTC
TRBD2	TRBV5-4	TRBJ2-3	NA	CASSPLAGGTDTQYF	TGTGCCAGCAGCCCACTAGCGGGAGGGACAGATACGCAGTATTTT
TRBD1	TRBV5-1	TRBJ2-1	NA	CASSLAGGQGRNEQFF	TGCGCCAGCAGCTTGGCCGGGGGACAGGGCCGGAATGAGCAGTTCTTC
NA	TRBV7-9	TRBJ1-2	NA	CASSPGEIYGYTF	TGTGCCAGCAGCCCCGGGGAAATCTATGGCTACACCTTC